What follows are 8 T cell receptor beta chains derived from one specimen sequenced in a study of blood T cell repertoires in COVID-19. Sequencing used immunoSEQ multiplex PCR; TCRdb keeps in-frame clones, though not all of them. Among about 220,000 clones listed, 86% were seen once. Sequencing was performed on peripheral blood. The source of these receptors is a woman in her 50s with COVID-19, enrolled during active disease.

The chain joins TRBV19 to TRBJ1-1, with a tentative D call TRBD1 (5 bases). CDR3 size: 12 residues. The ends were cut back, 3 bases at V and 8 bases at J, with 10 bases in the middle. Germline V lookup: CDR1 LNHDA, CDR2 SQIVND (reference sequence). The CDR3 nucleotides are TGTGCCAGTAGTATGGGGTACAGGGAAGCTTTCTTT. Its protein is CASSMGYREAFF.

The V gene is TRBV5-6, the J gene TRBJ1-4, with 9 bases matching TRBD1. The CDR3 length is 17 residues. The trim removed 3 bases at V and 2 bases at J, leaving 8 bases unmatched. In germline, CDR1 is SGHDT, CDR2 YYEEEE. In DNA form, the CDR3 reads TGTGCCAGCAGCTCCGGACAGGGGAGTGCGACTAATGAAAAACTGTTTTTT. Amino acid sequence: CASSSGQGSATNEKLFF. Using reference TRBV5-6 and TRBJ1-4 for the parts outside the CDR3, the full variable domain is DAGVTQSPTHLIKTRGQQVTLRCSPKSGHDTVSWYQQALGQGPQFIFQYYEEEERQRGNFPDRFSGHQFPNYSSELNVNALLLGDSALYLCASSSGQGSATNEKLFFGSGTQLSVL.

This chain connects TRBV2 to TRBJ1-5; the D is unclear. V lost 1 base, J lost 0 bases, and 10 bases lay in between. Germline V CDR1 and CDR2: SNHLY, FYNNEI. This CDR3 contains 16 residues. The CDR3, as DNA: TGTGCCAGCAGTGAAGTGAGGCGGTATAGCAATCAGCCCCAGCATTTT. It encodes CASSEVRRYSNQPQHF. Full variable domain (rest looked up from reference TRBV2 and TRBJ1-5): EPEVTQTPSHQVTQMGQEVILRCVPISNHLYFYWYRQILGQKVEFLVSFYNNEISEKSEIFDDQFSVERPDGSNFTLKIRSTKLEDSAMYFCASSEVRRYSNQPQHFGDGTRLSIL.

The V gene is TRBV9, the J gene TRBJ2-2; no clear D gene. Germline CDR1 reads SGDLS; CDR2 reads YYNGEE. This CDR3 is 14 amino acids long. V lost 7 bases, J lost 0 bases, and 10 bases lay in between. The CDR3, as DNA: TGTGCCAGCTCCCGAGCTCCGAACACCGGGGAGCTGTTTTTT. Translation gives CASSRAPNTGELFF.

The chain is built from TRBV5-6 and TRBJ1-1; D remains unclear. Germline CDR1 and CDR2: SGHDT and YYEEEE. This CDR3 is 13 amino acids long. The ends were cut back, 4 bases at V and 6 bases at J, with 13 bases in the middle. The chain's CDR3 is CASSPQRAPEAFF. The CDR3 nucleotides are TGTGCCAGCAGCCCCCAACGAGCTCCTGAAGCTTTCTTT.

In its sample, this clone was seen a few times. This chain links TRBV7-6 with TRBJ2-3; TRBD1 matches at 8 bases. The CDR3 has 17 residues. With V trimmed by 5 bases and J by 0 bases, 10 bases remained unmatched. Per the germline V gene, CDR1 is SGHVS and CDR2 is FNYEAQ. The CDR3 nucleotides read TGTGCCAGCAGCCGGACAGGGCTGGGGCGGAGCACAGATACGCAGTATTTT. Protein sequence: CASSRTGLGRSTDTQYF.

Here the CDR3 reads CASTPGQNSPLHF. The CDR3 coding sequence is TGTGCCAGCACCCCGGGACAAAATTCACCCCTCCACTTT. The J gene is TRBJ1-6, the V gene TRBV21-1; TRBD1, the D gene given by the table, was not confirmed from the DNA. TRBV21-1 is termed a pseudogene. CDR3 length: 13 residues.

This rearrangement joins TRBV5-1 to TRBJ2-7; possibly TRBD1 for D (6 bases). Germline V gene data show CDR1 as SGHRS and CDR2 as YFSETQ. CDR3 length equals 14 residues. V lost 7 bases and J lost 9, with 23 bases in between. CDR3 DNA sequence: TGCGCCAGCCGACAGGCCTCCCCTCCACGCGGGCAGTACGTC. Protein product: CASRQASPPRGQYV.